These T cell receptor beta chains were read from a single sample in a study of blood T cells in healthy people across ages. TCRdb fed the 5' RACE reads into MiXCR, producing one record per CDR3 protein. The table lists some 780,000 distinct CDR3 sequences, roughly 50% of them singletons. The sample comprised blood. These receptors were obtained from a man in his forties in good health. The CDR3 runs from the conserved cysteine through the conserved F or W. D genes are given only for firm matches. The size of a clone is reported for some rows only, either as once, few or many, or as a class for expanded clones.

d_call	cdr3_length	v_call	j_call	clone_size	cdr3_aa	cdr3_nt
NA	15	TRBV15	TRBJ2-7	once	CATSRAATTREIQYF	TGTGCCACCAGCAGGGCTGCCACAACACGAGAGATCCAGTACTTC
NA	15	TRBV5-1	TRBJ1-2	NA	CASSLVQGTDYGYTF	TGCGCCAGCAGCTTGGTCCAGGGGACCGACTATGGCTACACCTTC
TRBD2	15	TRBV7-3	TRBJ2-7	NA	CASSILAGESYEQYF	TGTGCCAGCAGCATTCTAGCGGGAGAGTCCTACGAGCAGTACTTC
TRBD1	16	TRBV9	TRBJ2-2	NA	CASSVGGTGESRELFF	TGTGCCAGCAGCGTAGGCGGGACAGGGGAATCTAGGGAGCTGTTTTTT
TRBD1	16	TRBV12-5	TRBJ2-1	NA	CASGPPGTGGRGEQFF	TGTGCTAGTGGGCCCCCCGGGACAGGGGGCAGGGGGGAGCAGTTCTTC
TRBD1	16	TRBV28	TRBJ2-5	NA	CASRSQGVILQETQYF	TGTGCCAGCAGATCTCAGGGGGTGATCCTCCAAGAGACCCAGTACTTC
TRBD2	11	TRBV28	TRBJ2-7	NA	CASSGRDEQYF	TGTGCCAGCAGCGGGAGGGACGAGCAGTACTTC
NA	17	TRBV7-2	TRBJ2-3	NA	CASSPRGWGVYTDTQYF	TGTGCCAGCAGCCCGAGAGGGTGGGGGGTTTACACAGATACGCAGTATTTT
TRBD2	16	TRBV10-3	TRBJ2-7	NA	CAISESGTSSGYEQYF	TGTGCCATCAGTGAGTCAGGGACTAGCTCTGGCTACGAGCAGTACTTC
NA	16	TRBV27	TRBJ2-5	NA	CASSPSSGWEMGTQYF	TGTGCCAGCAGCCCCTCTTCGGGGTGGGAGATGGGGACCCAGTACTTC
NA	14	TRBV4-3	TRBJ2-3	NA	CASSQGDGSDTQYF	TGCGCCAGCAGCCAAGGAGACGGGTCAGATACGCAGTATTTT
NA	15	TRBV25-1	TRBJ1-3	NA	CASSEYGGSGNTIYF	TGTGCCAGCAGTGAATATGGGGGTTCTGGAAACACCATATATTTT
NA	14	TRBV24-1	TRBJ2-6	NA	CATAPDRDFNVLTF	TGTGCCACCGCCCCAGACAGAGACTTCAACGTCCTGACTTTC
TRBD2	16	TRBV6-8	TRBJ2-1	few	CASSPLNGREYNEQFF	TGTGCCAGCAGCCCCCTAAACGGGAGGGAATACAATGAGCAGTTCTTC
NA	14	TRBV9	TRBJ1-2	few	CASSVAEQSYGYTF	TGTGCCAGCAGCGTAGCGGAGCAGAGCTATGGCTACACCTTC
NA	14	TRBV7-3	TRBJ1-6	few	CASSPGGGNSPLHF	TGTGCCAGCAGCCCGGGGGGGGGCAATTCACCCCTCCACTTT
NA	14	TRBV9	TRBJ1-1	once	CASSVGGVNSEAFF	TGTGCCAGCAGCGTAGGGGGGGTGAACTCTGAAGCTTTCTTT
NA	12	TRBV28	TRBJ2-7	NA	CASSFGRDEQYF	TGTGCCAGCAGTTTCGGGCGGGACGAGCAGTACTTC
NA	16	TRBV18	TRBJ1-2	NA	CASSPTQGGHNYGYTF	TGTGCCAGCTCACCGACCCAGGGCGGCCACAACTATGGCTACACCTTC
NA	15	TRBV5-1	TRBJ2-7	NA	CASSLEQGSSYEQYF	TGCGCCAGCAGCTTGGAGCAGGGTAGCTCCTACGAGCAGTACTTC
TRBD2	15	TRBV5-1	TRBJ2-1	few	CASSAGLGFYNEQFF	TGCGCCAGCAGCGCGGGACTAGGGTTTTACAATGAGCAGTTCTTC
NA	16	TRBV24-1	TRBJ1-5	NA	CATSENPGVTNQPQHF	TGTGCCACCAGTGAAAACCCGGGGGTGACCAATCAGCCCCAGCATTTT
NA	14	TRBV6-5	TRBJ2-7	NA	CASSYSGQATEQYF	TGTGCCAGCAGTTACTCGGGTCAGGCTACCGAGCAGTACTTC
NA	15	TRBV24-1	TRBJ2-1	NA	CATSDPGQPNNEQFF	TGTGCCACCAGTGACCCCGGTCAGCCGAACAATGAGCAGTTCTTC
NA	13	TRBV29-1	TRBJ1-1	NA	CSVEGTGDTEAFF	TGCAGCGTTGAAGGGACCGGGGACACTGAAGCTTTCTTT
NA	18	TRBV28	TRBJ2-3	NA	CASSLGQRTSLSTDTQYF	TGTGCCAGCAGCCTAGGGCAGAGAACCAGTTTGTCAACAGATACGCAGTATTTT
NA	14	TRBV29-1	TRBJ2-5	NA	CSVGLGGGVETQYF	TGCAGCGTGGGCCTGGGAGGGGGCGTAGAGACCCAGTACTTC
TRBD2	16	TRBV11-2	TRBJ2-1	NA	CASSWTSGFYYNEQFF	TGTGCCAGCAGCTGGACTAGCGGGTTCTATTACAATGAGCAGTTCTTC
TRBD2	14	TRBV28	TRBJ2-3	few	CASIGAGGTDTQYF	TGTGCCAGCATAGGGGCGGGGGGGACAGATACGCAGTATTTT
NA	12	TRBV28	TRBJ2-7	NA	CASLRSSYEQYF	TGTGCCAGCCTGCGGAGCTCCTACGAGCAGTACTTC
NA	13	TRBV10-3	TRBJ2-6	NA	CAVWLSGANVLTF	TGTGCCGTATGGCTCTCTGGGGCCAACGTCCTGACTTTC
TRBD2	14	TRBV29-1	TRBJ2-3	NA	CSAGLAGGVDTQYF	TGCAGCGCCGGACTAGCGGGAGGGGTGGATACGCAGTATTTT
NA	12	TRBV30	TRBJ2-1	NA	CAWSGPRNEQFF	TGTGCCTGGAGTGGACCACGTAATGAGCAGTTCTTC
NA	14	TRBV7-9	TRBJ2-3	NA	CASSQPRDIHTQYF	TGTGCCAGCAGCCAGCCAAGGGACATACATACGCAGTATTTT
NA	14	TRBV4-1	TRBJ1-6	NA	CASSQDRLDSPLHF	TGCGCCAGCAGCCAAGATAGGCTCGACTCACCCCTCCACTTT
TRBD2	16	TRBV11-2	TRBJ2-1	NA	CASSSRGAGGPSEQFF	TGTGCCAGCAGCTCTCGGGGAGCGGGGGGGCCGAGTGAGCAGTTCTTC
NA	17	TRBV7-6	TRBJ2-1	NA	CASSPTAGAGACNEQFF	TGTGCCAGCAGCCCTACCGCCGGGGCAGGGGCCTGCAATGAGCAGTTCTTC
NA	13	TRBV20-1	TRBJ2-1	NA	CSATRRGYNEQFF	TGCAGTGCGACCCGCCGGGGGTACAATGAGCAGTTCTTC
TRBD1	12	TRBV9	TRBJ1-2	NA	CASSAPDRGYTF	TGTGCCAGCAGCGCGCCGGACAGGGGATACACCTTC
NA	11	TRBV28	TRBJ1-4	NA	CASSFHEKLFF	TGTGCCAGCAGTTTCCATGAAAAACTGTTTTTT
NA	16	TRBV5-1	TRBJ1-2	few	CASSLRRQSKSDGYTF	TGCGCCAGCAGCCTCCGGAGACAAAGCAAGTCGGACGGCTACACCTTC
NA	13	TRBV4-1	TRBJ2-5	NA	CASSQLYQETQYF	TGCGCCAGCAGCCAACTGTACCAAGAGACCCAGTACTTC
NA	15	TRBV28	TRBJ2-1	NA	CASSTTRGGRQTQFF	TGTGCCAGCAGTACAACCAGGGGGGGCAGGCAGACCCAGTTCTTC
TRBD1	17	TRBV4-2	TRBJ1-4	NA	CASSQQSTGTGDEKLFF	TGTGCCAGCAGCCAACAATCGACCGGGACAGGGGATGAAAAACTGTTTTTT
NA	15	TRBV4-1	TRBJ1-2	once	CASSQGVGGNYGYTF	TGCGCCAGCAGCCAAGGGGTAGGGGGGAACTATGGCTACACCTTC
TRBD2	14	TRBV6-4	TRBJ2-1	NA	CASSPKTSGNEQFF	TGTGCCAGCAGTCCTAAGACTAGCGGTAATGAGCAGTTCTTC
NA	13	TRBV7-2	TRBJ2-7	NA	CASSVPSNYEQYF	TGTGCCAGCAGCGTACCTAGCAACTACGAGCAGTACTTC
TRBD1	12	TRBV7-9	TRBJ1-5	NA	CASGQDNQPQHF	TGTGCCAGCGGACAGGACAATCAGCCCCAGCATTTT
NA	17	TRBV11-1	TRBJ2-5	NA	CASSLGSGRAGQETQYF	TGTGCCAGCAGCTTAGGATCCGGTCGGGCAGGGCAAGAGACCCAGTACTTC
NA	15	TRBV20-1	TRBJ1-2	few	CSARDKQGRSGGYTF	TGCAGTGCTAGAGATAAACAGGGAAGATCGGGCGGCTACACCTTC
NA	15	TRBV6-5	TRBJ2-3	few	CASARGPPSTDTQYF	TGTGCCAGCGCACGGGGGCCCCCTAGCACAGATACGCAGTATTTT
NA	12	TRBV29-1	TRBJ2-7	few	CSVQPTSAEQYF	TGCAGCGTTCAACCGACTAGTGCCGAGCAGTACTTC
TRBD2	16	TRBV20-1	TRBJ2-3	few	CSARGGLAGGPDTQYF	TGCAGTGCTAGAGGCGGACTAGCGGGGGGACCAGATACGCAGTATTTT
TRBD1	13	TRBV29-1	TRBJ1-2	few	CSVVRDRVYGYTF	TGCAGCGTTGTACGGGACAGGGTCTATGGCTACACCTTC
NA	15	TRBV7-2	TRBJ1-2	NA	CASSLARGRDSGYTF	TGTGCCAGCAGCTTAGCCCGAGGCAGGGATAGTGGCTACACCTTC
NA	15	TRBV27	TRBJ1-4	NA	CASSPLVGSNEKLFF	TGTGCCAGCAGTCCACTAGTGGGTTCTAATGAAAAACTGTTTTTT